The T cell receptor (beta chain) described here comes from a study of T-cell memory formation after mild COVID-19. Across the whole study: Clustering of TCRs was largely donor specific. Points from the study as a whole: Clones that contracted from day 15 to 85 were balanced CD4/CD8, while later expanders leaned CD4+. Among CD4+ contracting clones, most were CM and EM, and CD8+ ones EMRA. Some clones that responded turned up in pre-infection memory, which suggests that cross-reactive memory joined in.

TCRdb ran MiXCR on the 5' RACE reads and lists one entry per CDR3 protein. Of more than 200,000 distinct CDR3 sequences in the sample, roughly 17% were seen once. This CDR3 has 14 amino acids. V was pared by 3 bases and J by 3 bases, with 4 bases of the junction left unmatched. The germline gives CDR1 LGHNA, CDR2 YNFKEQ. Remarks on this clonotype: Its antigen is currently unknown.

The sample comprised PBMCs or a T cell subset sorted from them (not recorded which). This chain links TRBV4-2 with TRBJ1-1; 7 nucleotides line up with TRBD1. The source is a man in his late teens or twenties who had mild COVID-19 (a few samples of this study predate the infection). Cell type and time point are not known. The CDR3, as DNA: TGTGCCAGCAGCCAGCTTACAGGGGACACTGAAGCTTTCTTT. It encodes CASSQLTGDTEAFF.